The 9 T cell receptor beta chains reported below all come from one sample, sequenced in a study of cytotoxic CD8 clonotypes in ibrutinib-treated CLL. Using immunoSEQ multiplex PCR, the repertoire was profiled, and TCRdb retains in-frame clones only, with some absent. The sample comprises about 130,000 clones, roughly 80% of which are singletons, and 2.5% to 3.5% rests with the top ten. Sample: PBMCs, taken after 24 months of ibrutinib treatment. These receptors came from a human donor with chronic lymphocytic leukemia.

This clone came up a few times. The chain couples TRBV11-2 to TRBJ2-7; tentative D call: TRBD2 (5 bases). The CDR3 extends over 12 amino acids. V lost 1 base and J 4 bases, leaving 5 bases between the germline ends. CDR1 is SGHAT and CDR2 is FQNNGV in the germline V gene. The CDR3 DNA is TGTGCCAGCAGCTTAGGGGAGTACGAGCAGTACTTC. As protein: CASSLGEYEQYF.

The chain employs TRBV5-6 and TRBJ1-6; 8 positions agree with TRBD1. V was clipped by 4 bases and J by 9 bases; unmatched bases: 9. The germline gives CDR1 SGHDT, CDR2 YYEEEE. The CDR3 has 15 residues. The CDR3, as DNA: TGTGCCAGCAGCGGCGACAGGGGAGGGTCTTCACCCCTCCACTTT. Encoded protein: CASSGDRGGSSPLHF.

This clone was seen only a few times. This rearrangement joins TRBV5-1 to TRBJ2-3, with 9 bases aligning to TRBD1. The CDR3 sequence is 15 residues long. The J segment lost 2 bases and the V segment lost 4 bases, leaving 5 bases of the junction unmatched. Germline CDR1 and CDR2: SGHRS and YFSETQ. In DNA, the CDR3 is TGCGCCAGCAGCCCCGGACAGGGGAACACAGATACGCAGTATTTT. Its translation: CASSPGQGNTDTQYF.

This clone turned up a few times. The gene calls are TRBV7-2 and TRBJ1-5; maybe TRBD1 (6 bases). Trimming took off 5 bases at V and 6 bases at J, with 17 bases between the two ends. Germline CDR1 reads SGHTA; CDR2 reads FQGNSA. CDR3 length: 15 amino acids. The DNA for the CDR3 is TGTGCCAGCAGCCGAGAAGGGGGTCTCGGTCAGCCCCAGCATTTT. Its protein product is CASSREGGLGQPQHF. Full variable domain (missing parts from reference TRBV7-2 and TRBJ1-5): GAGVSQSPSNKVTEKGKDVELRCDPISGHTALYWYRQSLGQGLEFLIYFQGNSAPDKSGLPSDRFSAERTGGSVSTLTIQRTQQEDSAVYLCASSREGGLGQPQHFGDGTRLSIL.

In its sample, this clone was seen once. The V and J genes are TRBV7-2 and TRBJ1-4, with 8 nucleotides matching TRBD1. Unmatched junction bases numbered 6, after V lost 1 base and J lost 8 bases. Germline V gene lookup returns CDR1 SGHTA and CDR2 FQGNSA. CDR3 length: 15 amino acids. CDR3: CASSLVAPGGEKLFF. CDR3 in DNA: TGTGCCAGCAGCTTAGTGGCCCCAGGGGGCGAAAAACTGTTTTTT.

This sequence joins TRBV7-8 and TRBJ1-5; no reliable D call. The germline gives CDR1 SGHVS, CDR2 FQNEAQ. V was cut by 5 bases and J by 6 bases, with 17 bases left in between. CDR3 length: 15 amino acids. CDR3 sequence (DNA): TGTGCCAGCAGCCAAAACAAAGGGCAGAGTCAGCCCCAGCATTTT. This codes for CASSQNKGQSQPQHF.

In its sample, this clone was seen once. This chain joins TRBV5-1 and TRBJ1-6, with D unclear. From germline, CDR1 is SGHRS and CDR2 YFSETQ. V was clipped by 0 bases and J by 10 bases, with 14 bases between them. CDR3 length: 15 amino acids. This CDR3 reads CASSLGLAGGSPLHF. Written as DNA, the CDR3 is TGCGCCAGCAGCTTGGGTCTTGCGGGTGGCTCACCCCTCCACTTT.

The chain links TRBV5-4 to TRBJ1-1, with unresolved D. Germline V gene data show CDR1 as SGHNT and CDR2 as YYREEE (reference sequence). With 3 bases removed from V and 3 bases from J, the gap between germline ends came to 12 bases. The CDR3 is 14 residues long. The CDR3 coding sequence is TGTGCCAGCAGCTCCGGCGGCCTCGACACTGAAGCTTTCTTT. Translation gives CASSSGGLDTEAFF.

The CDR3 here is CASSLGEGRTEAFF. CDR3 sequence (DNA): TGTGCCAGCAGCTTAGGTGAGGGTAGGACTGAAGCTTTCTTT. V usage is TRBV7-9 and J usage is TRBJ1-1; no firm D call. The CDR3 spans 14 residues. Germline assignment: CDR1 SEHNR and CDR2 FQNEAQ (reference sequence). Trimming shortened V by 1 base and J by 5 bases, and 11 bases separated the two germline ends.